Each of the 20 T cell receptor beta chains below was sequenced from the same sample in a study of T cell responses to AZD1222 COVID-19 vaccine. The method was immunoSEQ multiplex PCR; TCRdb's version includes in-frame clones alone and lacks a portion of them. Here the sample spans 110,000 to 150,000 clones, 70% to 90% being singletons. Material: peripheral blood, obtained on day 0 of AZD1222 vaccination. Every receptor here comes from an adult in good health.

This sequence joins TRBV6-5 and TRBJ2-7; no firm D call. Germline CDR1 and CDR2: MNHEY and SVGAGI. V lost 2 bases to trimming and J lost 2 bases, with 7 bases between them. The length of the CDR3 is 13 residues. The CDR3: CASSYAATYEQYF. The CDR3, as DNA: TGTGCCAGCAGTTACGCAGCCACCTACGAGCAGTACTTC.

The CDR3 sequence: CASSQQGYSGANVLTF. The CDR3 bases are TGTGCCAGCAGCCAACAAGGTTACTCTGGGGCCAACGTCCTGACTTTC. The chain carries TRBV4-2 and TRBJ2-6; no reliable D call. Trimming cost V 2 bases and J 0 bases, with 8 bases left between them. Germline V lookup: CDR1 LGHNA, CDR2 YNFKEQ. This CDR3 is built from 16 residues.

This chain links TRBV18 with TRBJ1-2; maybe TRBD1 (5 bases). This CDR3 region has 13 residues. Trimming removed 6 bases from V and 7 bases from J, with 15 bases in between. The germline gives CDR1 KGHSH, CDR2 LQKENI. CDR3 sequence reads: CASSPGPAGGYTF. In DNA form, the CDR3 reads TGTGCCAGCTCCCCGGGACCGGCTGGTGGCTACACCTTC.

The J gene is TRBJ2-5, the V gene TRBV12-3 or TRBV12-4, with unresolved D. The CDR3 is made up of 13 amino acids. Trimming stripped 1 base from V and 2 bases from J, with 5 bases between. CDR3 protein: CASSLGRQETQYF. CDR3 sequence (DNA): TGTGCCAGCAGTTTAGGGAGACAAGAGACCCAGTACTTC.

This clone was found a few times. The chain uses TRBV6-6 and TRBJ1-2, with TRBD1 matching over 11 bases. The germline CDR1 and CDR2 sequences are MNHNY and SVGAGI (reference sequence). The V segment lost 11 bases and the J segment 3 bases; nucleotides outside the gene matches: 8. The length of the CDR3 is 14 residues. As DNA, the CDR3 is TGTGCCGGGCAAGGACAGGGGGCTGACTATGGCTACACCTTC. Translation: CAGQGQGADYGYTF.

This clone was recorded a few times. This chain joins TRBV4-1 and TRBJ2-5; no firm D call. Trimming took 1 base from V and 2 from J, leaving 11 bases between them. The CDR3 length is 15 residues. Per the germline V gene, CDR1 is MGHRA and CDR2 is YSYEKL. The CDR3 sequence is CASSQGLPAQETQYF. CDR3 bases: TGCGCCAGCAGCCAAGGCCTTCCAGCACAAGAGACCCAGTACTTC.

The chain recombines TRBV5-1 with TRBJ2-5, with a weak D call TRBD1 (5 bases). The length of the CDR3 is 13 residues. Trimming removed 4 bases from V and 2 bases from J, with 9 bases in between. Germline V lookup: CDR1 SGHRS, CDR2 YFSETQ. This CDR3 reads CASSRGLQETQYF. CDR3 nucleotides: TGCGCCAGCAGCAGGGGATTACAAGAGACCCAGTACTTC.

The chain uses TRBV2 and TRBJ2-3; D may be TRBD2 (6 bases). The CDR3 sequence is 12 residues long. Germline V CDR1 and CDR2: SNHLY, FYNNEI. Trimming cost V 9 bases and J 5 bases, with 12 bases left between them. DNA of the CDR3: TGTGCCAGGGGTTCAGCGGGAGATACGCAGTATTTT. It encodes CARGSAGDTQYF.

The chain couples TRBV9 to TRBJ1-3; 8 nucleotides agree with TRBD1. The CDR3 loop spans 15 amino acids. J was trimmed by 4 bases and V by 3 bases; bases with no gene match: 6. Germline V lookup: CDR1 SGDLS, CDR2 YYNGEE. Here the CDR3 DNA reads TGTGCCAGCAGCGCCTCAGGACAGGGAGGAAACACCATATATTTT. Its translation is CASSASGQGGNTIYF.

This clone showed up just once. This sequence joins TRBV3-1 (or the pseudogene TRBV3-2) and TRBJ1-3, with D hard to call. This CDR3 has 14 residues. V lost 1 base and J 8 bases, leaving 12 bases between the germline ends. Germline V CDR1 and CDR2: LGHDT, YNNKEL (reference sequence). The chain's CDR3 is CASSQGGSQDTIYF. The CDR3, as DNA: TGTGCCAGCAGCCAAGGAGGGTCCCAGGACACCATATATTTT.

CDR3 in amino acids: CASSSGTGLGTEAFF. DNA of the CDR3: TGCGCCAGCAGCTCCGGGACAGGGTTAGGTACTGAAGCTTTCTTT. The chain joins TRBV5-1 to TRBJ1-1, with 9 bases lining up with TRBD1. Germline V gene lookup returns CDR1 SGHRS and CDR2 YFSETQ. The junction had 8 bases not matched to a gene; V was cut back by 3 bases and J by 5 bases. The CDR3 totals 15 residues.

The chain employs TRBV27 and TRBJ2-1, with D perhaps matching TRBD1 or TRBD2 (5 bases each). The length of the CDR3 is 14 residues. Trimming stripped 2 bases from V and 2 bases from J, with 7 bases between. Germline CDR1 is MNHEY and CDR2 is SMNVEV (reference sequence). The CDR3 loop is CASSLRGPYNEQFF. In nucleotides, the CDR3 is TGTGCCAGCAGTTTAAGGGGACCCTACAATGAGCAGTTCTTC.

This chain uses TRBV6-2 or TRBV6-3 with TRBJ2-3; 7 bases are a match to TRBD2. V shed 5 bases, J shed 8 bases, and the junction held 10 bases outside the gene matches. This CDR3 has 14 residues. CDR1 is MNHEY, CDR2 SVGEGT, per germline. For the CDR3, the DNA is TGTGCCAGCAGTCCCCTAAGACTAGCTTTTACGCAGTATTTT. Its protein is CASSPLRLAFTQYF.

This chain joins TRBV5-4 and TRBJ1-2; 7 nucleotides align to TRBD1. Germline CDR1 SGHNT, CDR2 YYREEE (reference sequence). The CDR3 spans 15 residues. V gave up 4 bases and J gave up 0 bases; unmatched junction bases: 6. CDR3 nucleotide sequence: TGTGCCAGCAGCAAAAGACAGGGACCTAACTATGGCTACACCTTC. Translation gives CASSKRQGPNYGYTF.

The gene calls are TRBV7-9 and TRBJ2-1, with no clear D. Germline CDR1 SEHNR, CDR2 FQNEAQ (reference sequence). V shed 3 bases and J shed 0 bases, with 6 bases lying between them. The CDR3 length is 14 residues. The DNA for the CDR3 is TGTGCCAGCAGCTTTACGTCCTCCTACAATGAGCAGTTCTTC. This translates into CASSFTSSYNEQFF.

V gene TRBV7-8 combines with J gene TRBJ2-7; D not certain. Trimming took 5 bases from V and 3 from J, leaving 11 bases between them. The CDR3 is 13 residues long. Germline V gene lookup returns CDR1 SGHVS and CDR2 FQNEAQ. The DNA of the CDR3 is TGTGCCAGCAGCCCATGGGGATTCTACGAGCAGTACTTC. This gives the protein CASSPWGFYEQYF.

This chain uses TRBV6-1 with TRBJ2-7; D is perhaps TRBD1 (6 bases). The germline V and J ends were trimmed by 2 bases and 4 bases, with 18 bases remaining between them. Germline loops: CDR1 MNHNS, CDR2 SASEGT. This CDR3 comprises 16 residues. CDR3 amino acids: CASSENWAGVLYEQYF. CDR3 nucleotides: TGTGCCAGCAGTGAAAATTGGGCAGGGGTCTTGTACGAGCAGTACTTC.

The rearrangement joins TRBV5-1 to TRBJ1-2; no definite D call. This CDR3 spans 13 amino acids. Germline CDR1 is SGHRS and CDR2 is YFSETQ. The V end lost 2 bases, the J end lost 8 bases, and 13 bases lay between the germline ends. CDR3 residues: CASSFTEGYGYTF. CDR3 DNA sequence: TGCGCCAGCAGCTTCACGGAGGGTTACGGCTACACCTTC. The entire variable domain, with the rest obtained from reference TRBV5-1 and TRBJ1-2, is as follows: KAGVTQTPRYLIKTRGQQVTLSCSPISGHRSVSWYQQTPGQGLQFLFEYFSETQRNKGNFPGRFSGRQFSNSRSEMNVSTLELGDSALYLCASSFTEGYGYTFGSGTRLTVV.

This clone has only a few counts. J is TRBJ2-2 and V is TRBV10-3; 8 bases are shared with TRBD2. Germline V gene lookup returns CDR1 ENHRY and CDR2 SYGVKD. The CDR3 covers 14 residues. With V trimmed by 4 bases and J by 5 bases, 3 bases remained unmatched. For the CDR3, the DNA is TGTGCCATCAGTGCTAGCGGGTCTACCGGGGAGCTGTTTTTT. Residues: CAISASGSTGELFF.

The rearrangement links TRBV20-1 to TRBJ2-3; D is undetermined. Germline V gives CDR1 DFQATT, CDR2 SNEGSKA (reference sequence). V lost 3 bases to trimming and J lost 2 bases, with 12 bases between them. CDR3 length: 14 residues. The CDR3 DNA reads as TGCAGTGCTAGTTCAAGACTTAACACAGATACGCAGTATTTT. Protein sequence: CSASSRLNTDTQYF.